A selection of T cell receptor beta chains follows, all from one sample in a study of T cell responses to AZD1222 COVID-19 vaccine. Using immunoSEQ multiplex PCR, the repertoire was profiled, and TCRdb retains in-frame clones only, with some absent. The table has some 130,000 clones, over 90% seen once. The specimen comprised peripheral blood, sampled on day 0 of AZD1222 vaccination. The origin of the receptors is an adult in good health. Each CDR3 is given with its conserved first and last residue. A D gene is named only where the DNA matches it firmly.

>-|TRBV5-1|TRBJ1-2
TGCGCCAGCAGCTTGCGGGGGGACCCCTCGGGGGGTGGCTACACCTTC
CASSLRGDPSGGGYTF
>-|TRBV27|TRBJ1-3
TGTGCCAGCAGTTTGGATTCCTCTGGAAACACCATATATTTT
CASSLDSSGNTIYF
>-|TRBV4-1|TRBJ1-5
TGCGCCAGCAGCCAAGATGGGGGAGGGCATCAGCCCCAGCATTTT
CASSQDGGGHQPQHF
>-|TRBV6-6|TRBJ1-5
TGTGCCAGCAACTGGGCAGTTAATAGCAATCAGCCCCAGCATTTT
CASNWAVNSNQPQHF
>-|TRBV27|TRBJ1-6
TGTGCCAGCAGTTTAGCCCCCGGGACGGCCATTAACACCCTCCACTTT
CASSLAPGTAINTLHF
>-|TRBV15|TRBJ2-1
TGTGCCACCAGCAGAGTTTACGGCAGCGAAAGATTCAATGAGCAGTTCTTC
CATSRVYGSERFNEQFF
>-|TRBV11-3|TRBJ2-7
TGTGCCAGCAGCTTAGCCAGGGGCTACGAGCAGTACTTC
CASSLARGYEQYF
>TRBD2|TRBV3-1/TRBV3-2|TRBJ2-1
TGTGCCAGCGGTCCTGGGGGTAGCGGGATTACCTCCTACAATGAGCAGTTCTTC
CASGPGGSGITSYNEQFF
>TRBD1|TRBV6-5|TRBJ1-2
TGTGCCAGCAGTCTCCGACAGGGGAAGGATGGCTACACCTTC
CASSLRQGKDGYTF
>-|TRBV13|TRBJ2-7
TGTGCCAGCAGCCGAGGGGGGTACAGTTCCTCCTACGAGCAGTACTTC
CASSRGGYSSSYEQYF
>-|TRBV13|TRBJ1-2
TGTGCCAGCAGCTTAGAGGACGGAAGAGCTAACTATGGCTACACCTTC
CASSLEDGRANYGYTF
>-|TRBV6-5|TRBJ2-1
TGTGCCAGCAGTTATGCGGCAGGGCTTACCTACAATGAGCAGTTCTTC
CASSYAAGLTYNEQFF
>-|TRBV6-2/TRBV6-3|TRBJ1-1
TGTGCCAGCAGGCCTATGGCTGCAATAATGAACACTGAAGCTTTCTTT
CASRPMAAIMNTEAFF
>TRBD1|TRBV4-1|TRBJ1-1
TGCGCCAGCAGCTTCCTAGGGGGCCTTAGGGGGGTAAACACTGAAGCTTTCTTT
CASSFLGGLRGVNTEAFF
>-|TRBV12-3/TRBV12-4|TRBJ1-2
TGTGCCAGCAGAACAGGCGGGGACGGCTACACCTTC
CASRTGGDGYTF